The entry that follows covers one T cell receptor (beta chain) sequence. This clone was counted a few times. Its recognized antigen is unknown. Qualities for individual bases were not recorded, and no much larger clone is one base off. Reading the germline V gene gives CDR1 MDHEN and CDR2 SYDVKM. Counted from cysteine to phenylalanine, this CDR3 has 17 amino acids. Only the CDR3 portion is preserved as DNA: 51 bases, with reading frame beginning at the first base. Clipping removes 6 bases from V and 7 bases from J, with 21 as the unmatched junction base count. Patients with autoimmune disease history or receiving systemic immunosuppression were excluded from the trial. In every dose cohort, peripheral blood was drawn for TCR sequencing at baseline, cycle 4 day 1, and cycle 7 day 1. Samples came from an open-label, multicenter, first-in-human phase I dose-escalation trial of ivuxolimab. Adults with locally advanced or metastatic head and neck squamous cell, hepatocellular, melanoma or renal cell carcinoma were enrolled in the trial. Before TCR sequencing, CD4+ and CD8+ T cells were separately sorted from peripheral blood.

The sample originates from a study of OX40 agonist ivuxolimab in advanced cancers. Turning to the overall study: Ivuxolimab was an agonistic, fully human IgG2 monoclonal antibody directed against OX40 (CD134), a costimulatory receptor. Among the roughly 50 dose-escalation patients, about 19 had hepatocellular carcinoma, roughly 15 melanoma, 9 renal cell carcinoma and 9 head and neck cancer. Patients were allowed to have had prior anti-PD-1, anti-PD-L1 or anti-CTLA-4 therapy, and around 37% of the dose-escalation patients had previously received checkpoint inhibitors. The monotherapy dose-escalation portion (N ≈ 50 patients) of the phase I ivuxolimab trial is reported in the paper. Intravenous ivuxolimab was administered to patients every 2 weeks at six dose levels: 0.01, 0.1, 0.3, 1.5, 3 and 10 mg/kg. In the dose-escalation cohort, approximately 82% of patients were male, and the mean age was approximately 60 years with a range of roughly 20 to 80. Partial responses occurred in three dose-escalation patients: two with cutaneous melanoma and one with hepatocellular carcinoma. Peripheral TCRbeta sequencing was intended to test whether TCR sequence diversity was altered and clonal T-cell expansion was caused by ivuxolimab.

The research as a whole found: The antigen specificity of the peripheral T cells that underwent clonal expansion was not determined. In the 0.1-3.0 mg/kg groups, partial responders had among the lowest normalized peripheral clonal expansion, particularly in CD8+ T cells. At doses of 0.1 to 3.0 mg/kg, clonal expansion of both CD4+ and CD8+ blood T cells was observed from baseline to week 6. Low levels of normalized T-cell clonal expansion were also seen in some patients who did not respond. After ivuxolimab, more expanded clones were found on average in CD8+ T cells than in CD4+ T cells.

To sequence the TCRbeta CDR3 region, genomic DNA was isolated from the sorted cells. TCRbeta CDR3 regions were sequenced using the immunoSEQ Assay. Not all clones reach the TCRdb copy of this immuneACCESS table, which keeps in-frame sequences only. Checked studies attribute under half of the gap to unresolved V genes and leave the rest unexplained. Within this sample are tens of thousands of clones, with over 80% of them counted one time only. The ten most abundant clones make up 5% to 6.5% of the sample. The chain couples TRBV28 to TRBJ2-7; the junction holds 7 bases that match TRBD1. The receptor was isolated from an adult with an advanced solid tumor such as melanoma, head and neck, liver or kidney cancer. This sample comprised CD4+ or CD8+ T cells sorted from blood, obtained in a trial of the OX40 agonist ivuxolimab. The sequenced DNA is TGTGCCAGCAGGGGTCAGACCCGGGACAGCCTATTACGTGAGCAGTACTTC. This sequence encodes CASRGQTRDSLLREQYF.